This T cell receptor beta chain was recovered during a study of blood T cells in healthy people across ages. Study-wide findings and caveats: Unsorted PBMC input precluded a conclusive naive versus antigen-experienced comparison.

A note on this clonotype: Its matching antigen is unknown.

It was with a sample-barcoded 5' primer and a J-beta primer mix that a second PCR of about 6 to 12 cycles was run. MiXCR, run by TCRdb on the 5' RACE reads, gives a single entry per CDR3 protein. This table holds hundreds of thousands of distinct CDR3 sequences, 58% found once. The total RNA that was extracted per sample amounted to at least 5.5 micrograms. Looked up from germline, CDR1 is SGHNT and CDR2 is YYREEE (reference sequence). The ends were cut back, 2 bases at V and 5 bases at J, with 15 bases in the middle. This CDR3 spans 15 amino acids. The TCR sequence derives from a man aged 25 to 40 in good health. The specimen was blood. The V and J genes are TRBV5-4 and TRBJ2-3, with TRBD1 as a possible D gene (5 bases). CDR3 sequence (DNA): TGTGCCAGCAGCTTATCCAGGGCCCCCGGAGATACGCAGTATTTT. Its protein is CASSLSRAPGDTQYF.